This TCR beta chain was sequenced for a study of molecular identifiers for immune sequencing clone quantification. Across the study: In replicates, RNA from roughly 21,000 or 96,000 naive CD8 cells was divided five ways and four parts were sequenced.

Based on a CD8+CD4-CCR7+CD45RA+ profile, naive CD8 T cells were sorted. V dropped 0 bases and J dropped 0 bases, with 11 bases sitting between them. Per the germline V gene, CDR1 is LGHDT and CDR2 is YNNKEL (reference sequence). The CDR3 totals 16 residues. Methods described previously were used for bulk TCR libraries, and listed TCR primers were applied. Each CDR3 protein is one row after TCRdb ran MiXCR on the PCR reads. This sample has around 480,000 distinct CDR3 sequences; roughly 26% occur once, and the top ten carry around 0.78%. Specimen: naive CD8+ T cells from blood, with Jurkat cell RNA spiked in. Subset: FACS-sorted CD8+CD4-CCR7+CD45RA+ naive T cells. The gene calls are TRBV3-1 and TRBJ1-2; D gene unclear. The receptor was derived from a human donor in good health. Some libraries in this study had Jurkat cell RNA spiked in. The CDR3 protein is CASSQDAVVPNYGYTF. The DNA of the CDR3 is TGTGCCAGCAGCCAAGATGCGGTGGTACCTAACTATGGCTACACCTTC.